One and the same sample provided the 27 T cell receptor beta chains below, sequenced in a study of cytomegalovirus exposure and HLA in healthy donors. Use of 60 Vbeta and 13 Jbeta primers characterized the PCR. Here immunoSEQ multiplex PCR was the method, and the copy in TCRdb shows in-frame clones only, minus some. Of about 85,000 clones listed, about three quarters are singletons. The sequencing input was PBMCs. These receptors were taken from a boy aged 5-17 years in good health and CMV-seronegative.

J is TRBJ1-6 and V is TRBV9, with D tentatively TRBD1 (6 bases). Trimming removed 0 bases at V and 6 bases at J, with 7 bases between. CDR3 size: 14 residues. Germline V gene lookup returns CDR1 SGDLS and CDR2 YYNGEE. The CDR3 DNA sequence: TGTGCCAGCAGCGTAGAAGGGGGTAATTCACCCCTCCACTTT. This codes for CASSVEGGNSPLHF.

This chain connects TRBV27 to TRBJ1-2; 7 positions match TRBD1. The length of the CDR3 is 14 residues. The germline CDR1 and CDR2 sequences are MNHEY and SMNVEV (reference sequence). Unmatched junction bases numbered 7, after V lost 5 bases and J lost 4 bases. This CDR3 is CASSRQGSTYGYTF. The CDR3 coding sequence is TGTGCCAGCAGTCGACAGGGAAGTACCTATGGCTACACCTTC.

Here the CDR3 DNA reads TGTGCCAGCAGCCCCGGACAGGGGATAGATACGCAGTATTTT. Encoded protein: CASSPGQGIDTQYF. The chain uses TRBV7-9 and TRBJ2-3, with 9 bases fitting TRBD1. Germline CDR1 is SEHNR and CDR2 is FQNEAQ (reference sequence). This CDR3 region has 14 residues. After removal of 5 bases from V and 5 bases from J, the junction contained 5 bases not matched to a gene. Filled out from reference TRBV7-9 and TRBJ2-3, the complete variable domain reads DTGVSQNPRHKITKRGQNVTFRCDPISEHNRLYWYRQTLGQGPEFLTYFQNEAQLEKSRLLSDRFSAERPKGSFSTLEIQRTEQGDSAMYLCASSPGQGIDTQYFGPGTRLTVL.

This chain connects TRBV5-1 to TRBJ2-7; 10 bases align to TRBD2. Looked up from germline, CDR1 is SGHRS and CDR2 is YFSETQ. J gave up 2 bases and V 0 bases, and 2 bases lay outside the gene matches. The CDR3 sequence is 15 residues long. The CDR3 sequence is CASSLGSGRAYEQYF. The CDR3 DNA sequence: TGCGCCAGCAGCTTGGGGAGCGGGAGGGCCTACGAGCAGTACTTC. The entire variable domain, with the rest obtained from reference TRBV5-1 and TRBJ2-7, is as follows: KAGVTQTPRYLIKTRGQQVTLSCSPISGHRSVSWYQQTPGQGLQFLFEYFSETQRNKGNFPGRFSGRQFSNSRSEMNVSTLELGDSALYLCASSLGSGRAYEQYFGPGTRLTVT.

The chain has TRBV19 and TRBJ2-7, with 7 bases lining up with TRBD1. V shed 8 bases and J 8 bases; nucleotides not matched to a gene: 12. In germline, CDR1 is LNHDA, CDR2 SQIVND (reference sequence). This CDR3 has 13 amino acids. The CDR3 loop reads CASSGTDYSKQYF. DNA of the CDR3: TGTGCCAGTTCCGGGACAGACTACTCGAAGCAGTACTTC.

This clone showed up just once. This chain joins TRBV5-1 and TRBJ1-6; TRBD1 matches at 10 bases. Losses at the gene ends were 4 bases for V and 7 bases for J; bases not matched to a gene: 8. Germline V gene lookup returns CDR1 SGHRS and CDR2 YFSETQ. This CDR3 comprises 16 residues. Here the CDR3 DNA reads TGCGCCAGCAGCCGCCCGGGACAGGGGCGGAATTCACCCCTCCACTTT. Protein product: CASSRPGQGRNSPLHF. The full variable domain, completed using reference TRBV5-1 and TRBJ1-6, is KAGVTQTPRYLIKTRGQQVTLSCSPISGHRSVSWYQQTPGQGLQFLFEYFSETQRNKGNFPGRFSGRQFSNSRSEMNVSTLELGDSALYLCASSRPGQGRNSPLHFGNGTRLTVT.

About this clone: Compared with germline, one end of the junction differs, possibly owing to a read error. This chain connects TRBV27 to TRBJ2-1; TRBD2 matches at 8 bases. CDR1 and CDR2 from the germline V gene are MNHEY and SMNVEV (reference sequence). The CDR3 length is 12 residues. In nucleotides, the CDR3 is TGTGCCAGCAGTCTACTCGGGGGGGGCAGGGTCTTC. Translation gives CASSLLGGGRVF.

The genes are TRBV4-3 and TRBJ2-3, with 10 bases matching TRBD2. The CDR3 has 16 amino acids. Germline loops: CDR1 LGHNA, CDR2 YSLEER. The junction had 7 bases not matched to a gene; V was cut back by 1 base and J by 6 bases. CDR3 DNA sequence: TGCGCCAGCAGCCAAGCGCTAGCGGGGGCAGGGGATACGCAGTATTTT. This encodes CASSQALAGAGDTQYF.

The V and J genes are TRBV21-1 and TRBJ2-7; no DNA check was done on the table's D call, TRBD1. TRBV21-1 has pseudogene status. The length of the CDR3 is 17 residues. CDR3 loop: CASSPYSHWAPDDEQYF. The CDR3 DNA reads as TGTGCCAGCAGCCCCTACTCCCATTGGGCGCCGGATGACGAGCAGTACTTC.

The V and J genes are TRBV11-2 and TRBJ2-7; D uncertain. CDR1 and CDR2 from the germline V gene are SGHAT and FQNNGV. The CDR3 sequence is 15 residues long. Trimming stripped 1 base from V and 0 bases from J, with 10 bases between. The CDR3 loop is CASSLGRVSSYEQYF. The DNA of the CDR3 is TGTGCCAGCAGCTTAGGACGGGTCAGCTCCTACGAGCAGTACTTC.

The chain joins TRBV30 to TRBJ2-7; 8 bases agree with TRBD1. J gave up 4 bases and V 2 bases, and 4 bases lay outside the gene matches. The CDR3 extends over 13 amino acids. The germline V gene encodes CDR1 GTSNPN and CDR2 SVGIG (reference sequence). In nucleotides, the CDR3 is TGTGCCTGGAGTCTAACAGGGGGGTACGAGCAGTACTTC. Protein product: CAWSLTGGYEQYF.

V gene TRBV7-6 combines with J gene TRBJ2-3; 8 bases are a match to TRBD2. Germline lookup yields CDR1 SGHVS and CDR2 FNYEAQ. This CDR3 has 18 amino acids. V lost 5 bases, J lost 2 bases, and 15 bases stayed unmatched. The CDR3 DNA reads TGTGCCAGCAGCCCTAGGGGGGGAATAGCGGGGCCCACAGATACGCAGTATTTT. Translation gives CASSPRGGIAGPTDTQYF.

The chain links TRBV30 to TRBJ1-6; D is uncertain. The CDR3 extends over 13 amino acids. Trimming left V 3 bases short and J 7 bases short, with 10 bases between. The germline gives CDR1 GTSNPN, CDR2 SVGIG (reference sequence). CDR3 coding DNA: TGTGCCTGGAGGCCCGGGGAGAATTCACCCCTCCACTTT. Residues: CAWRPGENSPLHF.

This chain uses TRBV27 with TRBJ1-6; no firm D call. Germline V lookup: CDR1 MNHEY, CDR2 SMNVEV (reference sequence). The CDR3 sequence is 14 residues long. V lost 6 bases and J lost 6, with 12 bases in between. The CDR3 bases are TGTGCCAGCAGCCACACGCAAGTTAATTCACCCCTCCACTTT. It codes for CASSHTQVNSPLHF.

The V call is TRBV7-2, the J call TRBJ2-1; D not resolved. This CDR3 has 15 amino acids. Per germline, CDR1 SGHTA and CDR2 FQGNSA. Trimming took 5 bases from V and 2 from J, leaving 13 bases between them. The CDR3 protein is CASSPRSSPYNEQFF. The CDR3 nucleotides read TGTGCCAGCAGCCCCCGGAGTTCCCCCTACAATGAGCAGTTCTTC.

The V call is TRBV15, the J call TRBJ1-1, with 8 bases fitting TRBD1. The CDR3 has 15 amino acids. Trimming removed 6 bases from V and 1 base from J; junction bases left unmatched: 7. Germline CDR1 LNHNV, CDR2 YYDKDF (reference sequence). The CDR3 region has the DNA TGTGCCACCAGAAAGTTGGACAGGGAGAACACTGAAGCTTTCTTT. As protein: CATRKLDRENTEAFF.

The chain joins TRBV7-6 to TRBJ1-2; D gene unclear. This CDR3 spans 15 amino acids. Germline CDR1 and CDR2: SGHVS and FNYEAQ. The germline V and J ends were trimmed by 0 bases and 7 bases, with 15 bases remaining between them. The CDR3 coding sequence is TGTGCCAGCAGCTTAGCTGGTTCAGGCGTGGGTGGCTACACCTTC. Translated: CASSLAGSGVGGYTF.

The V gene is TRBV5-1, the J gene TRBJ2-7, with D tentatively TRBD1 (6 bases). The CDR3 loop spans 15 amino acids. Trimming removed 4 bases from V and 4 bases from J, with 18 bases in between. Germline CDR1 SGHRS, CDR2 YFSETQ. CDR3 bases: TGCGCCAGCAGCAGGAGGACAGAGGGTTATTACGAGCAGTACTTC. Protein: CASSRRTEGYYEQYF.

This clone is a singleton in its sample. CDR3 amino acids: CSVYRGLDGYTF. For the CDR3, the DNA is TGCAGCGTTTATCGGGGATTAGATGGCTACACCTTC. The rearrangement links TRBV29-1 to TRBJ1-2, with D unclear. The germline gives CDR1 SQVTM, CDR2 ANQGSEA. V was pared by 5 bases and J by 6 bases, with 13 bases between. This CDR3 has 12 amino acids.

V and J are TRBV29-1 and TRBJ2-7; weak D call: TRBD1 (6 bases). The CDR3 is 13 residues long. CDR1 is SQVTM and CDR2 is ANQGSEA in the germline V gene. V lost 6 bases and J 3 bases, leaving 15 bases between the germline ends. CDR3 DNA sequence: TGCAGCGTGTCCCGGGACACCGGCTACGAGCAGTACTTC. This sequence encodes CSVSRDTGYEQYF.

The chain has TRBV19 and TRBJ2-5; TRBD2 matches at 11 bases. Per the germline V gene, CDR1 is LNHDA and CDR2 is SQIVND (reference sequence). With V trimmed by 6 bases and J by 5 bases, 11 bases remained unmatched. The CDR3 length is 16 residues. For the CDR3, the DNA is TGTGCCAGTAGACCGGCCCTAGCGGGGGGTAGTGAGACCCAGTACTTC. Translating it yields CASRPALAGGSETQYF.

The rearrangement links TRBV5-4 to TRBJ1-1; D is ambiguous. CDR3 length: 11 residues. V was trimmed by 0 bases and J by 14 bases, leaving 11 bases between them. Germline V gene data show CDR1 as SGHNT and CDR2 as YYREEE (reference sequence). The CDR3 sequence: CASSLGPGLFF. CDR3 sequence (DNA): TGTGCCAGCAGCTTGGGGCCAGGACTATTCTTT.

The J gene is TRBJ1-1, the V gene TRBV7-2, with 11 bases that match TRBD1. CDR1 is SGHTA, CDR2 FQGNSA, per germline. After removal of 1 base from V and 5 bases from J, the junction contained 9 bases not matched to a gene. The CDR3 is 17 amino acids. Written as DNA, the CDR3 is TGTGCCAGCAGCTTAGGGCCTCCAGGGACAGGGGGAACTGAAGCTTTCTTT. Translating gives CASSLGPPGTGGTEAFF.

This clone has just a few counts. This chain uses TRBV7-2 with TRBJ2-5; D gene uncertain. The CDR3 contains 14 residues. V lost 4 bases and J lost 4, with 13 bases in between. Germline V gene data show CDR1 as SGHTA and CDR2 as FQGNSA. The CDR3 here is CASSSPPVGETQYF. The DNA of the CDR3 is TGTGCCAGCAGCTCCCCACCCGTCGGAGAGACCCAGTACTTC.

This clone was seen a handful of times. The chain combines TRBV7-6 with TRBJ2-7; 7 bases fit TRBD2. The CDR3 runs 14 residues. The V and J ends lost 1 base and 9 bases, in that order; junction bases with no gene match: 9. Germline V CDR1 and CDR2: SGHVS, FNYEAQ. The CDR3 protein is CASSLDGGEGLQYF. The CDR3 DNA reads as TGTGCCAGCAGCTTAGATGGGGGGGAAGGGTTGCAGTACTTC. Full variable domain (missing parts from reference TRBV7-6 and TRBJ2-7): GAGVSQSPRYKVTKRGQDVALRCDPISGHVSLYWYRQALGQGPEFLTYFNYEAQQDKSGLPNDRFSAERPEGSISTLTIQRTEQRDSAMYRCASSLDGGEGLQYFGPGTRLTVT.

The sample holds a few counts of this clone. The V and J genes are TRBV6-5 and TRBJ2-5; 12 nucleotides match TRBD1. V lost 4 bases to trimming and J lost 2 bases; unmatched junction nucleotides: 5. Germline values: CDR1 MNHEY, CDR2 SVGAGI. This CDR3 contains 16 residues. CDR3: CASSLGTGGVQETQYF. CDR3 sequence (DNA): TGTGCCAGCAGTTTGGGGACAGGGGGCGTTCAAGAGACCCAGTACTTC.

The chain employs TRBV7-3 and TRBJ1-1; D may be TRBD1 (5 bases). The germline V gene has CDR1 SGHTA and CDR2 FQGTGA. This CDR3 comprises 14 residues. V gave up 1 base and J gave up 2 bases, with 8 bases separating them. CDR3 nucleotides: TGTGCCAGCAGCTTAAGTCAGGGAAACACTGAAGCTTTCTTT. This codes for CASSLSQGNTEAFF. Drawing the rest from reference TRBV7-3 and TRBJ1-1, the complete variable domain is GAGVSQTPSNKVTEKGKYVELRCDPISGHTALYWYRQSLGQGPEFLIYFQGTGAADDSGLPNDRFFAVRPEGSVSTLKIQRTERGDSAVYLCASSLSQGNTEAFFGQGTRLTVV.